These 22 T cell receptor beta chains were sequenced from one sample in a study of post-analysis software for immune sequencing data. General study findings and limits: The five TRBV segments detected at higher frequency in patients than in controls included TRBV5-6, TRBV5-1 and TRBV20-1.

Antigens of these TCRs are unknown. Unique molecular identifiers tagged the TCR beta cDNA libraries. TCRdb itself ran the PCR reads through MiXCR, one entry per CDR3 protein. The sample lists fewer than 850,000 distinct CDR3 sequences, 25% to 30% occurring once. Sequencing used blood. The source of these receptors is a girl aged 5-17 years with multiple sclerosis.

The rearrangement joins TRBV7-2 to TRBJ2-5, with 7 bases fitting TRBD1. V shed 5 bases and J 8 bases; nucleotides not matched to a gene: 5. Germline V gives CDR1 SGHTA, CDR2 FQGNSA. CDR3 length: 12 residues. Here the CDR3 DNA reads TGTGCCAGCAGCCCGCGACAGGGTACCCAGTACTTC. Residues: CASSPRQGTQYF.

The table lists this clonotype with a few counts. The rearrangement uses TRBV29-1 and TRBJ2-6; no clear D gene. V lost 5 bases to trimming and J lost 2 bases, with 7 bases between them. There are 13 residues in the CDR3. CDR1 and CDR2 (germline): SQVTM, ANQGSEA. The CDR3 region has the DNA TGCAGCGTTTCACCGGCTGGGGCCAACGTCCTGACTTTC. As protein: CSVSPAGANVLTF. Looking up the rest from reference TRBV29-1 and TRBJ2-6 gives the full variable domain: SAVISQKPSRDICQRGTSLTIQCQVDSQVTMMFWYRQQPGQSLTLIATANQGSEATYESGFVIDKFPISRPNLTFSTLTVSNMSPEDSSIYLCSVSPAGANVLTFGAGSRLTVL.

This clonotype was counted only a few times. J is TRBJ2-5 and V is TRBV10-3; D unclear. This CDR3 has 13 residues. Germline V CDR1 and CDR2: ENHRY, SYGVKD. With 2 bases removed from V and 4 bases from J, the gap between germline ends came to 8 bases. The CDR3 DNA reads as TGTGCCATCAGTGAGCGGGCTAGAGAGACCCAGTACTTC. It codes for CAISERARETQYF.

A few counts support this clonotype. The rearrangement joins TRBV7-2 to TRBJ1-5, with D uncertain. The CDR3 runs 12 residues. V was trimmed by 2 bases and J by 7 bases, leaving 6 bases between them. In germline, CDR1 is SGHTA, CDR2 FQGNSA. The DNA of the CDR3 is TGTGCCAGCAGCTTAAATGGCCAGCCCCAGCATTTT. This codes for CASSLNGQPQHF.

This clonotype was counted a single time. V gene TRBV12-3 or TRBV12-4 combines with J gene TRBJ1-1; D uncertain. Trimming pared 1 base from V and 4 bases from J, leaving 10 bases between. This CDR3 is 14 amino acids long. This CDR3 is CASSLGGWSTEAFF. CDR3 nucleotides: TGTGCCAGCAGTTTAGGAGGGTGGAGCACTGAAGCTTTCTTT.

This clonotype has just a few counts. The rearrangement joins TRBV6-5 to TRBJ2-3; possible D gene TRBD1, 5 bases. Trimming cost V 0 bases and J 6 bases, with 16 bases left between them. Germline V gene sequence: CDR1 MNHEY, CDR2 SVGAGI. CDR3 length: 16 amino acids. This CDR3 reads CASSYSNQGSVDTQYF. The CDR3 DNA reads TGTGCCAGCAGTTACTCTAACCAGGGCTCCGTGGATACGCAGTATTTT.

This rearrangement joins TRBV27 to TRBJ2-1; no firm D call. The germline CDR1 and CDR2 sequences are MNHEY and SMNVEV (reference sequence). Trimming removed 3 bases from V and 10 bases from J, with 13 bases in between. The CDR3 is 13 residues long. The CDR3 here is CASSLSRKGEQFF. The CDR3 DNA reads as TGTGCCAGCAGTTTGAGCCGAAAGGGCGAGCAGTTCTTC.

This clonotype was observed a few times. This chain uses TRBV10-3 with TRBJ2-5; D could derive from TRBD1 or TRBD2 (6 bases each). The CDR3 runs to 15 residues. The germline CDR1 and CDR2 sequences are ENHRY and SYGVKD. V lost 4 bases and J lost 4, with 16 bases in between. The CDR3, as DNA: TGTGCCATCAGTGTCCTCAAAGGGGGAGGAGAGACCCAGTACTTC. Residues: CAISVLKGGGETQYF.

V is TRBV28 and J is TRBJ2-3, with D perhaps matching TRBD1 (7 bases). The CDR3 totals 14 residues. Germline CDR1 is MDHEN and CDR2 is SYDVKM. Trimming removed 4 bases at V and 6 bases at J, with 14 bases between. In nucleotides, the CDR3 is TGTGCCAGCAGTTGGGGCAGGGGGGAGGATACGCAGTATTTT. Protein product: CASSWGRGEDTQYF.

The V and J genes are TRBV10-3 and TRBJ2-4, with D possibly being TRBD1 (5 bases). V was trimmed by 4 bases and J by 0 bases, leaving 10 bases between them. Per the germline V gene, CDR1 is ENHRY and CDR2 is SYGVKD. This CDR3 has 15 amino acids. The CDR3: CAISAGPLAKNIQYF. The CDR3 DNA reads as TGTGCCATCAGTGCAGGGCCCCTAGCCAAAAACATTCAGTACTTC.

V and J are TRBV3-1 and TRBJ2-3, with 7 bases lining up with TRBD1. Germline V gene data show CDR1 as LGHDT and CDR2 as YNNKEL (reference sequence). This CDR3 is built from 14 residues. The V and J ends lost 8 bases and 8 bases, in that order; junction bases with no gene match: 13. The CDR3 is CASAGPGGDGTQYF. The CDR3 region has the DNA TGTGCCAGCGCCGGGCCAGGGGGTGACGGTACGCAGTATTTT.

The V call is TRBV6-1, the J call TRBJ2-6; 8 bases map to TRBD1. Trimming removed 4 bases from V and 2 bases from J; junction bases left unmatched: 7. CDR3 length: 17 residues. Per germline, CDR1 MNHNS and CDR2 SASEGT. The CDR3 DNA is TGTGCCAGCAGTGGCCGGGACAGGTTGACTGGGGCCAACGTCCTGACTTTC. Its translation is CASSGRDRLTGANVLTF.

V and J are TRBV20-1 and TRBJ1-3; D might be TRBD1 (5 bases). The germline V gene encodes CDR1 DFQATT and CDR2 SNEGSKA (reference sequence). The CDR3 extends over 13 amino acids. V lost 7 bases and J lost 0, with 10 bases in between. The CDR3 sequence is CSVRGISGNTIYF. In DNA form, the CDR3 reads TGCAGTGTGAGGGGAATCTCTGGAAACACCATATATTTT.

In this sample, this clonotype turned up a few times. The chain couples TRBV20-1 to TRBJ2-1; D gene unclear. This CDR3 contains 15 residues. The germline V and J ends were trimmed by 7 bases and 0 bases, with 16 bases remaining between them. Germline V gene data show CDR1 as DFQATT and CDR2 as SNEGSKA (reference sequence). CDR3: CSVSQLSSSYNEQFF. In nucleotides, the CDR3 is TGCAGTGTCTCCCAACTGTCTAGCTCCTACAATGAGCAGTTCTTC.

J is TRBJ2-1 and V is TRBV4-3; 8 bases agree with TRBD2. Germline V gene lookup returns CDR1 LGHNA and CDR2 YSLEER. The CDR3 covers 16 residues. V lost 1 base to trimming and J lost 3 bases; unmatched junction nucleotides: 5. For the CDR3, the DNA is TGCGCCAGCAGCCAAGCCCTAGCGGGCCTCTACAATGAGCAGTTCTTC. This codes for CASSQALAGLYNEQFF.

This clonotype was counted once. V gene TRBV5-5 combines with J gene TRBJ1-6; the D is unclear. The V and J ends lost 0 bases and 15 bases respectively, with 10 bases between them. Germline V gene lookup returns CDR1 SGHKS and CDR2 YYEKEE (reference sequence). This CDR3 contains 12 residues. CDR3 nucleotide sequence: TGTGCCAGCAGCTTGGTGGGGTCAGACCTCCACTTT. Translation: CASSLVGSDLHF.

This sequence joins TRBV7-2 and TRBJ1-1, with unresolved D. CDR3 length equals 11 residues. V dropped 3 bases and J dropped 7 bases, with 6 bases sitting between them. From germline, CDR1 is SGHTA and CDR2 FQGNSA. CDR3 coding DNA: TGTGCCAGCAGCTTGAAGGTTGAAGCTTTCTTT. Translated: CASSLKVEAFF.

This clonotype was detected ten times or more. This chain uses TRBV7-2 with TRBJ2-5; the match to TRBD1 covers 8 bases. The CDR3 loop spans 16 amino acids. The germline CDR1 and CDR2 sequences are SGHTA and FQGNSA. Losses at the gene ends were 1 base for V and 4 bases for J; bases not matched to a gene: 8. CDR3: CASSLVGRGLGETQYF. The CDR3 DNA follows: TGTGCCAGCAGCTTAGTCGGCAGGGGGCTGGGAGAGACCCAGTACTTC.

This clonotype was counted a few times. The CDR3 nucleotides are TGTGCCAGCAGTGAATCGTTGGAGACCCAGTACTTC. Encoded protein: CASSESLETQYF. The J gene is TRBJ2-5, the V gene TRBV6-6; D not certain. Between the trimmed V and J ends, which lost 5 bases and 5 bases, there was a span of 9 bases. CDR1 and CDR2 (germline): MNHNY, SVGAGI (reference sequence). The CDR3 covers 12 residues.

The chain links TRBV20-1 to TRBJ1-5, with a tentative D call TRBD1 (5 bases). V dropped 6 bases and J dropped 0 bases, with 12 bases sitting between them. The CDR3 covers 14 residues. CDR1 is DFQATT, CDR2 SNEGSKA, per germline (reference sequence). The CDR3 nucleotides read TGCAGTGCGACAGCGGTGTATAGCAATCAGCCCCAGCATTTT. Its translation is CSATAVYSNQPQHF.

This chain connects TRBV6-1 to TRBJ2-2; 8 bases agree with TRBD2. J lost 4 bases, V lost 8 bases, and 15 bases had no gene match. The CDR3 has 17 amino acids. Germline CDR1 reads MNHNS; CDR2 reads SASEGT. For the CDR3, the DNA is TGTGCCAGCCTACTAAGGCTGGGTAGCGGGGTCACCGGGGAGCTGTTTTTT. This codes for CASLLRLGSGVTGELFF.

This clonotype occurred a few times. The rearrangement joins TRBV3-1 to TRBJ2-5; D is ambiguous. Germline values: CDR1 LGHDT, CDR2 YNNKEL (reference sequence). V was pared by 0 bases and J by 7 bases, with 6 bases between. The CDR3 spans 12 residues. In DNA, the CDR3 is TGTGCCAGCAGCCAAGACCGGAGGACCCAGTACTTC. Translating it yields CASSQDRRTQYF.